This paragraph covers one TCR beta chain sequence. Antigen: not known. The method was immunoSEQ multiplex PCR; TCRdb's version includes in-frame clones alone and lacks a portion of them. The table has around 150,000 clones, around four fifths seen once. This sample is part of a study of cytomegalovirus exposure and HLA in healthy donors. Study conclusions and caveats: Most TCR sequences were seen very rarely across donors, but some public TCRs occurred in many. The study labeled 170 or so TCR beta chains cytomegalovirus-associated.

Trimming removed 6 bases from V and 7 bases from J; junction bases left unmatched: 4. CDR3 length equals 15 residues. Germline V lookup: CDR1 MNHNS, CDR2 SASEGT. Separate from the roughly 670-subject first cohort, the roughly 110-subject validation cohort was the one that the donors belonged to. The receptor was isolated from a man younger than 45 in good health and CMV-seropositive. The V call is TRBV6-1, the J call TRBJ2-2, with 14 bases lining up with TRBD2. Sequenced input: PBMCs. The CDR3 DNA is TGTGCCAGCAGAGGGACTAGCGGGGGCATCGGGGAGCTGTTTTTT. This codes for CASRGTSGGIGELFF.